This paragraph reports one T cell receptor (beta chain). Its antigen specificity is not known. Nothing much larger sits one base from this clone, and base qualities are not available. The record originates from a study of CD8 T cells in Susac syndrome (dated by TCRdb to between 2018 and 2020). A note on the overall study: Among the sequenced Susac syndrome patients, five or six had clinically active disease and eight were in clinical remission. Susac syndrome patients were therapy-naive, on corticosteroids (some also receiving IVIg), or on IVIg alone at blood withdrawal. The study used repertoire sequencing to test whether antigen drove CD8+ T cell activation and differentiation in Susac syndrome.

Study-level results and caveats: In patients with Susac syndrome, the CD4+ T cell repertoire showed no detectable clonal expansion. The TCR sequencing and HLA analysis was acknowledged to have included a relatively small number of individuals.

Peripheral blood CD8+ and CD4+ T cells from healthy donors, Susac syndrome patients and multiple sclerosis patients were profiled by high-throughput TCR beta sequencing. The Susac syndrome patients fulfilled recently defined diagnostic criteria for definite or probable disease. Bulk CD8+ and CD4+ T cells were purified magnetically by negative isolation, whereas CD8+ TEMRA cells were enriched by FACS. Blood was drawn into EDTA tubes, processed within 24 hours, and PBMCs were isolated by density gradient centrifugation. PBMCs destined for TCR sequencing were cryopreserved in liquid nitrogen and later thawed in a 37 °C water bath. A purity of at least 90% was achieved for sorted or isolated CD4+, CD8+ and CD8+ TEMRA cells. The CDR3, cysteine through phenylalanine, is 15 amino acids long. The entry retains the CDR3 DNA only, 45 bases that are in frame from base 1. From the germline V gene, CDR1 is LGHNA and CDR2 is YSLEER. Cut back by 2 bases and 0 bases, the V and J ends lie 7 bases apart.

RNA was extracted with the RNeasy kit and 0.5 to 1 ug was reverse transcribed using random hexamers. The immunoSEQ multiplex PCR assay, covering 54 Vbeta and 13 Jbeta segments, was used to amplify TCR beta CDR3 regions. PCR amplification bias was corrected by using a synthetic template baseline for primer optimization and computational correction. Under the source paper's analysis protocol: Reads were annotated to V, D and J genes per IMGT and analyzed with immunoSEQ Analyzer, keeping only productive sequences. Clonality was calculated as one minus the Shannon entropy normalized by log2 of the number of productive unique sequences. Public and private clones were assessed among the 100 most prevalent clones of each patient and control. Susac-specific clones were defined as absent from healthy and MS cohorts, 800 to 1,200 published viral clones and other ImmuneACCESS disease sequences. TCRdb took the public reads, trimmed them with fastp at Q25, ran MiXCR for clone calling and kept in-frame beta chains. A single entry per CDR3 protein holds the most common genes and DNA from its merged rows. Here the V and J calls rest on TCRdb's processing, not on the authors' analysis. For this sample the table gives tens of thousands of distinct CDR3 sequences, of which roughly 93% were detected only once. Of the sample, approximately 0.15% falls within the top ten clones.

The sequence derives from a human donor with Susac syndrome. The material sequenced was CD4+ T cells from PBMCs. Recombination connected TRBV4-3 to TRBJ2-2, and perhaps TRBD1 as D gene, on 6 matching bases. The CDR3 reads as follows: CASSQRTANTGELFF. The DNA reads as follows: TGCGCCAGCAGCCAAAGGACAGCGAACACCGGGGAGCTGTTTTTT.